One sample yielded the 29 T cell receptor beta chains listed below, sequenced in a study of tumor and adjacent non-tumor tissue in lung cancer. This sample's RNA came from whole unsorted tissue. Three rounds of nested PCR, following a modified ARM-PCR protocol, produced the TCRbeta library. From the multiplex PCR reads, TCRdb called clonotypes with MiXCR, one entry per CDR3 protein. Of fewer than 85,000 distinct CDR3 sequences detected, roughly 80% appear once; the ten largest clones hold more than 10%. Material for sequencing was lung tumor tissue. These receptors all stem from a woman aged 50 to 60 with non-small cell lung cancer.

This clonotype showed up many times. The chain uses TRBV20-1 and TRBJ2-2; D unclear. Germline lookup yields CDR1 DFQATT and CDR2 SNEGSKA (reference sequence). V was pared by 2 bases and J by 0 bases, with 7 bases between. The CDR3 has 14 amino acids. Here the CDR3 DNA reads TGCAGTGCTAGATCGGAAGCGAACACCGGGGAGCTGTTTTTT. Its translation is CSARSEANTGELFF.

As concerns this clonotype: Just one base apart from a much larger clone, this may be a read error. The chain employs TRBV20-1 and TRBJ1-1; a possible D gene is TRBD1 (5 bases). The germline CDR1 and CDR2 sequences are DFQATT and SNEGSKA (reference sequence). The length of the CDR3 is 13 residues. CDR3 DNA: TGCAGTGCTGGGACGGCGGTGAACACTGAAACTTTCTTT. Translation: CSAGTAVNTETFF.

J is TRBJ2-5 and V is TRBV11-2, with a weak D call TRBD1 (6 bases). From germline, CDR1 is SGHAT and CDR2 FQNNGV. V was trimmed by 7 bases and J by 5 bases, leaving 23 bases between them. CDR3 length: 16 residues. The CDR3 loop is CASNSLLGIQGETQYF. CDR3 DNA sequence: TGTGCCAGCAACTCCCTCTTGGGGATCCAGGGGGAGACCCAGTACTTC.

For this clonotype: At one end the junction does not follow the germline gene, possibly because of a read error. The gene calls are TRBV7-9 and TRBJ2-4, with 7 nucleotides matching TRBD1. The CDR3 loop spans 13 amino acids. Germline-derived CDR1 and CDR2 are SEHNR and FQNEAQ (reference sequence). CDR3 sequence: CASNKGAKNVQYF. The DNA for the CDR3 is TGTGCCAGCAACAAGGGGGCCAAAAACGTTCAGTACTTC.

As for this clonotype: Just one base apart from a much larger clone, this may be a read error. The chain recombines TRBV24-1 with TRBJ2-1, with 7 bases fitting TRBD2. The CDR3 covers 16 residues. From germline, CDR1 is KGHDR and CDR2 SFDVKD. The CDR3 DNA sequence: TGTGCCGCCAGTGAACAAACCGGGACTATGGGCAATGAGCAGTTCTTC. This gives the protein CAASEQTGTMGNEQFF.

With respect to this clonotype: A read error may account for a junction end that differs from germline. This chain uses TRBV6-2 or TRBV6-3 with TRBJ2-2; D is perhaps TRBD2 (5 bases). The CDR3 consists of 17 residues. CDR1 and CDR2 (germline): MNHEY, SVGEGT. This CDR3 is CATSAGAGKANTGELFF. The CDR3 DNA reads TGTGCCACCAGTGCAGGCGCCGGGAAGGCGAACACCGGGGAGCTGTTTTTT.

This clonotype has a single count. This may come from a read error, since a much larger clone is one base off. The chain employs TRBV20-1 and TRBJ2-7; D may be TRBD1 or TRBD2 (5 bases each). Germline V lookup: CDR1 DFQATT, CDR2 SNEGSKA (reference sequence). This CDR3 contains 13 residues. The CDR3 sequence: CSARGQGAYEQHF. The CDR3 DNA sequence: TGCAGTGCTAGGGGGCAGGGAGCCTACGAGCAGCACTTC.

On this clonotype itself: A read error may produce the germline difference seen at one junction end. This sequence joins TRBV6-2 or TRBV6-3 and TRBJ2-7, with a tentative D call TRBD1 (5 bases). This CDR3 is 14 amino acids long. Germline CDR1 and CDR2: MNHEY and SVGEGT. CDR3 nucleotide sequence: TGTACCAGCAGACGCCGTCCAGGGCCCTACGAGCAATACTTC. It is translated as CTSRRRPGPYEQYF.

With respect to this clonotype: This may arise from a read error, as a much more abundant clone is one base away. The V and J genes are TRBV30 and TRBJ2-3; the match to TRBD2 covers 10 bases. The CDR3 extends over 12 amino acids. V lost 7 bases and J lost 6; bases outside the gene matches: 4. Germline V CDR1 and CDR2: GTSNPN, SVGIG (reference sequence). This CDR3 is CALAGGGDTQYF. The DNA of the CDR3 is TGTGCCTTAGCGGGAGGTGGTGATACGCAGTATTTT.

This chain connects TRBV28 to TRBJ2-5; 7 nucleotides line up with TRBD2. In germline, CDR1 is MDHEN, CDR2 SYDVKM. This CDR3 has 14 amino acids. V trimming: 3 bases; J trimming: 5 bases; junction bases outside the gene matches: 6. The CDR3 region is CASSFGGEGETQYF. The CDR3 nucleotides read TGTGCCAGCAGTTTCGGTGGGGAGGGGGAGACCCAGTACTTC. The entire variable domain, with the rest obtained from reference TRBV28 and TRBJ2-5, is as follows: DVKVTQSSRYLVKRTGEKVFLECVQDMDHENMFWYRQDPGLGLRLIYFSYDVKMKEKGDIPEGYSVSREKKERFSLILESASTNQTSMYLCASSFGGEGETQYFGPGTRLLVL.

The chain's CDR3 is CASSSVAGPSSEQFF. The CDR3 DNA follows: TGTGCCAGTAGTTCAGTAGCGGGACCTTCATCTGAGCAGTTCTTC. The rearrangement joins TRBV19 to TRBJ2-1; TRBD2 agrees at 8 bases. CDR1 is LNHDA and CDR2 is SQIVND in the germline V gene (reference sequence). The CDR3 spans 15 residues. The V gene end was trimmed by 5 bases and the J gene end by 9 bases; junction bases not matched to a gene: 12. The full variable domain, rest sourced from reference TRBV19 and TRBJ2-1, is DGGITQSPKYLFRKEGQNVTLSCEQNLNHDAMYWYRQDPGQGLRLIYYSQIVNDFQKGDIAEGYSVSREKKESFPLTVTSAQKNPTAFYLCASSSVAGPSSEQFFGPGTRLTVL.

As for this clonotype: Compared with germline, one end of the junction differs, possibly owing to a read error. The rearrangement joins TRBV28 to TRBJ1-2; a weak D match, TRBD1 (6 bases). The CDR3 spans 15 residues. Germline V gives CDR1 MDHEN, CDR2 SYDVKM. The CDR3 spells CASSSMGAWNYDYTF. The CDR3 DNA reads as TGTGCCAGCAGTTCAATGGGGGCCTGGAACTATGACTACACCTTC.

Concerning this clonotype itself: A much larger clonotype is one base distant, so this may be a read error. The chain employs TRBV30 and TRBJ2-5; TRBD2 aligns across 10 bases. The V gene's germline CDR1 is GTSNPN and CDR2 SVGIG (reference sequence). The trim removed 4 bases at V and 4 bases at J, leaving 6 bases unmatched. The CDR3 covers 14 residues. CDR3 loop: CAWTPIAGGETQYF. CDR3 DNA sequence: TGTGCCTGGACCCCCATAGCGGGAGGAGAGACCCAGTACTTC.

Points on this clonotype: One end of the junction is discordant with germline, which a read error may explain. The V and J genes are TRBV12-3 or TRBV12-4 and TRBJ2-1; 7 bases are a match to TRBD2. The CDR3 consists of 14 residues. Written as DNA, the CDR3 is TGTACCAGCGGGGCGGGAGCCACTTACAATGAGCAGTTCTTC. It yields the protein CTSGAGATYNEQFF.

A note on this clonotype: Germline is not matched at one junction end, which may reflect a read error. The CDR3 protein is CAIRPGQIQETQHF. CDR3 DNA sequence: TGTGCCATCAGGCCGGGACAAATCCAAGAGACCCAGCACTTC. The rearrangement links TRBV10-3 to TRBJ2-5, with a tentative D call TRBD1 (6 bases). The CDR3 totals 14 residues. Germline CDR1 is ENHRY and CDR2 is SYGVKD.

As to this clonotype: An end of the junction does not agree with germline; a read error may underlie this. For the CDR3, the DNA is TGCAGCGCTAGAACCGAGGACACTGAAGTTTTCTTT. Translating gives CSARTEDTEVFF. The V gene is TRBV29-1, the J gene TRBJ1-1; D perhaps matches TRBD1 (5 bases). Germline CDR1 reads SQVTM; CDR2 reads ANQGSEA. CDR3 length: 12 residues.

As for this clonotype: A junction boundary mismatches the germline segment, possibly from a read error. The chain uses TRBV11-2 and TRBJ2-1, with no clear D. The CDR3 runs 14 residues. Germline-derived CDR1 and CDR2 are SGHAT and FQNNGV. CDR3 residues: CASSFCNADNEHFF. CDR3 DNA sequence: TGTGCCAGCAGCTTTTGCAATGCCGACAATGAGCATTTCTTC.

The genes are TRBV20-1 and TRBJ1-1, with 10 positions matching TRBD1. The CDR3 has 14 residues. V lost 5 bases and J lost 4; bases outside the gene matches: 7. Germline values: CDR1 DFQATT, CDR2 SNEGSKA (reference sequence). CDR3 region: CSAWTGGESTEAFF. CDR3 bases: TGCAGTGCTTGGACAGGGGGAGAAAGCACTGAAGCTTTCTTT.

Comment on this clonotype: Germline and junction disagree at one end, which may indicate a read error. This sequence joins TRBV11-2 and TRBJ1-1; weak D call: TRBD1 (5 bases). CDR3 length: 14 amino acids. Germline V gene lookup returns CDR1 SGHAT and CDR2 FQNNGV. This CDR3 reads CASSFLDRGIEALF. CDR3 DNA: TGTGCCAGCAGCTTTTTGGATAGGGGCATTGAAGCTTTGTTT. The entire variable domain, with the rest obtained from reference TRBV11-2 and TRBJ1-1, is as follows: EAGVAQSPRYKIIEKRQSVAFWCNPISGHATLYWYQQILGQGPKLLIQFQNNGVVDDSQLPKDRFSAERLKGVDSTLKIQPAKLEDSAVYLCASSFLDRGIEALFGQGTRLTVV.

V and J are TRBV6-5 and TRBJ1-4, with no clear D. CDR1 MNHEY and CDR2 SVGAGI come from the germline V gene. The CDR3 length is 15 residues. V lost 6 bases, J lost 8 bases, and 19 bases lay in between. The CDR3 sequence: CASSFSGGGGEKLFF. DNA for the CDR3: TGTGCCAGCAGCTTCTCGGGCGGCGGTGGAGAAAAACTGTTTTTT.

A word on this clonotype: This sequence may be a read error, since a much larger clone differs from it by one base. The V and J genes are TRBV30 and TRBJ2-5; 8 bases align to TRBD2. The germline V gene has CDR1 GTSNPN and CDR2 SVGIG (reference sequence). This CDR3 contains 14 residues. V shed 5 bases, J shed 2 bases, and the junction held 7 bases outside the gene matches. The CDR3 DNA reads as TGTGCCTGGGGAGCGGGAGAGCCTCAAGAGACCCAGTACTTC. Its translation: CAWGAGEPQETQYF.

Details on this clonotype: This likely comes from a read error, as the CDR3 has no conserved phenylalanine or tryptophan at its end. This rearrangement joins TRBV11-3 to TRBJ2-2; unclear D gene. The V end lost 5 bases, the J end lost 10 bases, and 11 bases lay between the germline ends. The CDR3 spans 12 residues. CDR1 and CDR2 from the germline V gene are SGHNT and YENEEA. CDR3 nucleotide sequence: TGTGCCAGCAGCCTAGTTTACGAGGAGCTGTTTATT. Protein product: CASSLVYEELFI.

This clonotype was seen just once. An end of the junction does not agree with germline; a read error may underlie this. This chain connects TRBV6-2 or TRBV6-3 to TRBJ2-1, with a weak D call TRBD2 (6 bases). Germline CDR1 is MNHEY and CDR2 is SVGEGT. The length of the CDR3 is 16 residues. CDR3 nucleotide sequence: TGTGCCAGCAGGCGGGGCGGGGTGACGTCCTACAATGGGCAGTTATTC. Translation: CASRRGGVTSYNGQLF.

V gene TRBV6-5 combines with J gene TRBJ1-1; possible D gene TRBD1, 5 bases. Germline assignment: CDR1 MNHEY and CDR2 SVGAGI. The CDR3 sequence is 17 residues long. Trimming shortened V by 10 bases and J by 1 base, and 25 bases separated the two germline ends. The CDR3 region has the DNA TGTGCCAACATTTACTTTGATGGTCGGCAGGGGAACACTGAAGCTTTCTTT. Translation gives CANIYFDGRQGNTEAFF.

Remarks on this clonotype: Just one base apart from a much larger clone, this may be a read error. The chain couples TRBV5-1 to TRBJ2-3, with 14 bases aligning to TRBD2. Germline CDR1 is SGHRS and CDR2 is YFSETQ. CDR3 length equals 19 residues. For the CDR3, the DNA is TGCGCCCGCAGCCCCCTCGGGACTAGCGGGAGTGTTCCCACAGATACGCAGTATTTT. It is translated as CARSPLGTSGSVPTDTQYF. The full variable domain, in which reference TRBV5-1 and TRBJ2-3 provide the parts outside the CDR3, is KAGVTQTPRYLIKTRGQQVTLSCSPISGHRSVSWYQQTPGQGLQFLFEYFSETQRNKGNFPGRFSGRQFSNSRSEMNVSTLELGDSALYLCARSPLGTSGSVPTDTQYFGPGTRLTVL.

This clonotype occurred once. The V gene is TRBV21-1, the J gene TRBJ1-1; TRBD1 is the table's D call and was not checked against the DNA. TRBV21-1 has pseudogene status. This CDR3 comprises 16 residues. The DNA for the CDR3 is TGTGCCAGCAGCAATCACACAGGGGAATTGAACACTGAAGATTTCTTT. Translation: CASSNHTGELNTEDFF.

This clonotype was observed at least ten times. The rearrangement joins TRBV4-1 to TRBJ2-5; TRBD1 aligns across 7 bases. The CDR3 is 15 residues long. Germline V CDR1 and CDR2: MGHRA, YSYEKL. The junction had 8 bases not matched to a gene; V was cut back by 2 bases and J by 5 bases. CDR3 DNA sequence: TGCGCCAGCAGCCAAATACAGGGGCTGGGGGAGACCCAGTACTTC. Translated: CASSQIQGLGETQYF.

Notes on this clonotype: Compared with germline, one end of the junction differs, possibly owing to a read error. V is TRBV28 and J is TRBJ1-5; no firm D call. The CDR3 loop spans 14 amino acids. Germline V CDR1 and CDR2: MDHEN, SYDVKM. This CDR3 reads CASTLFTRDQPQHF. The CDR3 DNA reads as TGTGCCAGCACTTTATTTACGAGGGATCAGCCCCAGCATTTT.

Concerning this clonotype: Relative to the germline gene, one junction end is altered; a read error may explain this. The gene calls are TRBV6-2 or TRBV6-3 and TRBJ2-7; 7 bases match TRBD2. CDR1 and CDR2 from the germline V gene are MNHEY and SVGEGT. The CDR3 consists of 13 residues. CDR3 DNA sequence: TGTGTCAGCACCGTGCGGGAGAATAAGGAGCAGTACTTC. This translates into CVSTVRENKEQYF.